The 2 T cell receptor beta chains reported below all come from one sample, sequenced in a study of T cell responses to AZD1222 COVID-19 vaccine. Sequencing was performed with immunoSEQ multiplex PCR; in TCRdb, only in-frame clones are kept and a portion is missing. The sample yields under 200,000 clones, approximately 90% seen once. Sequences were derived from peripheral blood, sampled 28 days after the second AZD1222 dose. The receptors derive from an adult who received the AZD1222 COVID-19 vaccine.

The chain links TRBV7-2 to TRBJ2-6, with TRBD1 identical over 9 bases. Germline CDR1 SGHTA, CDR2 FQGNSA. This CDR3 is 18 amino acids long. V shed 3 bases, J shed 0 bases, and the junction held 6 bases outside the gene matches. The chain's CDR3 is CASSFNRGRNSGANVLTF. The CDR3 region has the DNA TGTGCCAGCAGCTTTAACAGGGGGCGCAACTCTGGGGCCAACGTCCTGACTTTC. Filled out from reference TRBV7-2 and TRBJ2-6, the complete variable domain reads GAGVSQSPSNKVTEKGKDVELRCDPISGHTALYWYRQSLGQGLEFLIYFQGNSAPDKSGLPSDRFSAERTGGSVSTLTIQRTQQEDSAVYLCASSFNRGRNSGANVLTFGAGSRLTVL.

The sample holds a few counts of this clone. V and J are TRBV7-9 and TRBJ1-4, with 7 bases that match TRBD1. The V segment lost 5 bases and the J segment 7 bases; nucleotides outside the gene matches: 7. The CDR3 runs 14 residues. Germline CDR1 is SEHNR and CDR2 is FQNEAQ (reference sequence). This chain's CDR3 is CASSRQGMSEKLFF. CDR3 sequence (DNA): TGTGCCAGCAGCAGACAGGGCATGAGTGAAAAACTGTTTTTT.